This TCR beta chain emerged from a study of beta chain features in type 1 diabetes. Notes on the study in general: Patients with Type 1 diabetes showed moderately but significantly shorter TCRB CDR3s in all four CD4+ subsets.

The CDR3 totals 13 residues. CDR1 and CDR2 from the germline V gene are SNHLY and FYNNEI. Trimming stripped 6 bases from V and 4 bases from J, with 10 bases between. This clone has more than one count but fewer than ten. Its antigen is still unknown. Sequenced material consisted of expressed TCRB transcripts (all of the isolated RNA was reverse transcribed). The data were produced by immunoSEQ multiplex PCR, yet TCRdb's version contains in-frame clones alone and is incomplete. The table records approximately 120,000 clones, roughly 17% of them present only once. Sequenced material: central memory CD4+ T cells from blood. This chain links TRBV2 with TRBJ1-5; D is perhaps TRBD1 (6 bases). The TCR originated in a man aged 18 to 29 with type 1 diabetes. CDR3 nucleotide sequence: TGTGCCAGCAGAGCGGACAGTAATCAGCCCCAGCATTTT. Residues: CASRADSNQPQHF.